These 30 T cell receptor beta chains came from one sample sequenced in a study of prognosis after radiotherapy for stage I lung cancer. From genomic DNA, two-round multiplex PCR was used to amplify TCR beta CDR3. Round one of PCR was performed, and it used primers specific to each TRBV and TRBJ gene. MiXCR was run by TCRdb on the multiplex PCR reads, yielding one entry per CDR3 protein. Of about 31,000 distinct CDR3 sequences listed, about 42% are singletons. This sample comprised PBMCs, obtained before or after stereotactic body radiation therapy (not recorded which). The receptors come from a donor at least 50 years old with non-small cell lung cancer.

The V and J genes are TRBV24-1 and TRBJ2-7; D perhaps matches TRBD2 (5 bases). CDR3 size: 13 residues. V lost 3 bases, J lost 6 bases, and 11 bases lay in between. Germline-derived CDR1 and CDR2 are KGHDR and SFDVKD. The CDR3 loop reads CATSDRGSGEQYF. CDR3 DNA: TGTGCCACCAGTGATCGGGGTTCGGGCGAGCAGTACTTC.

In the case of this clonotype: This may arise from a read error, as a much more abundant clone is one base away. CDR3 protein: CASSFAGEETLYF. The CDR3 region has the DNA TGTGCCAGCAGCTTTGCAGGGGAAGAGACCCTGTACTTC. The chain carries TRBV7-6 and TRBJ2-5; D may be TRBD1 (6 bases). From germline, CDR1 is SGHVS and CDR2 FNYEAQ. This CDR3 has 13 residues.

This clonotype is medium-sized in the sample. The V call is TRBV6-1, the J call TRBJ2-2; no clear D. The CDR3 spans 15 residues. The V end was cut by 0 bases, the J end by 8 bases, with 13 bases between. Germline CDR1 MNHNS, CDR2 SASEGT. The CDR3 region is CASSEASPGTGELFF. Here the CDR3 DNA reads TGTGCCAGCAGTGAAGCAAGTCCCGGAACTGGGGAGCTGTTTTTT.

In this sample, this clonotype is medium-sized. The CDR3 is CASSTLAGPGIDTQYF. Written as DNA, the CDR3 is TGTGCCAGCAGTACCCTAGCGGGGCCGGGGATCGATACGCAGTATTTT. The gene calls are TRBV28 and TRBJ2-3; 9 bases are a match to TRBD2. The germline V gene has CDR1 MDHEN and CDR2 SYDVKM. The V and J ends lost 5 bases and 6 bases, in that order; junction bases with no gene match: 12. The CDR3 consists of 16 residues.

J is TRBJ2-2 and V is TRBV24-1; 8 positions match TRBD1. There are 16 residues in the CDR3. Germline lookup yields CDR1 KGHDR and CDR2 SFDVKD. With 1 base clipped from V and 5 bases from J, the junction kept 5 bases outside the gene matches. The CDR3 nucleotides read TGTGCCACCAGTGATTTAGAGGACAGGGATACCGGGGAGCTGTTTTTT. Residues: CATSDLEDRDTGELFF.

The chain couples TRBV2 to TRBJ2-2, with TRBD2 matching 7 bases. V dropped 7 bases and J dropped 3; count of bases not matched to a gene: 11. The CDR3 runs to 16 residues. Germline CDR1 reads SNHLY; CDR2 reads FYNNEI. CDR3 sequence reads: CASNRAGTVDTGELFF. The CDR3 DNA is TGTGCCAGCAATAGAGCGGGAACAGTGGACACCGGGGAGCTGTTTTTT.

The sample holds many counts of this clonotype. The chain combines TRBV28 with TRBJ1-2; D is perhaps TRBD1 (6 bases). Germline CDR1 is MDHEN and CDR2 is SYDVKM. V shed 6 bases and J shed 7 bases, with 15 bases lying between them. This CDR3 has 13 amino acids. The CDR3 reads CASSFLLGGGYTF. Here the CDR3 DNA reads TGTGCCAGCAGCTTTCTTTTAGGGGGTGGCTACACCTTC.

This clonotype showed up many times. This rearrangement joins TRBV19 to TRBJ2-3; possibly TRBD2 for D (5 bases). Germline V gene sequence: CDR1 LNHDA, CDR2 SQIVND (reference sequence). The CDR3 sequence is 16 residues long. V dropped 3 bases and J dropped 0 bases, with 13 bases sitting between them. The CDR3 spells CASSIIGGQSTDTQYF. Here the CDR3 DNA reads TGTGCCAGTAGTATTATTGGCGGGCAAAGCACAGATACGCAGTATTTT.

This clonotype appeared many times. The CDR3 DNA reads as TGTGCCAGTTCCGGGTGGGGTAATGAAAAACTGTTTTTT. This codes for CASSGWGNEKLFF. The chain uses TRBV19 and TRBJ1-4, with D unresolved. Germline loops: CDR1 LNHDA, CDR2 SQIVND (reference sequence). This CDR3 region has 13 residues. Trimming pared 8 bases from V and 4 bases from J, leaving 11 bases between.

This clonotype was seen once. This sequence is one base from a far larger clone and is likely a read error. The chain uses TRBV6-4 and TRBJ2-1; 10 bases map to TRBD2. The CDR3 is made up of 15 amino acids. The germline V gene encodes CDR1 MRHNA and CDR2 SNTAGT. The V and J ends lost 10 bases and 3 bases, in that order; junction bases with no gene match: 9. Here the CDR3 DNA reads TGTGCCATCAGGGGGCTAGCGGGGGTCTACAATGAGCAGTTCTTC. Translated, it gives CAIRGLAGVYNEQFF.

For this clonotype: A much larger clone lies one base from this, so it may be a read error. The J gene is TRBJ2-1, the V gene TRBV10-3, with D maybe TRBD2 (6 bases). V dropped 7 bases and J dropped 1 base, with 11 bases sitting between them. The CDR3 runs to 14 residues. Germline V lookup: CDR1 ENHRY, CDR2 SYGVKD. The CDR3 DNA is TGTGCCATCAAGGCTAGCGTGTCCTACAATGAGCAGTTCTTC. It encodes CAIKASVSYNEQFF.

On this clonotype: A far larger clone lies a single base away; this is likely a read error. The CDR3 does not end in the conserved phenylalanine or tryptophan, so this is likely a read error. The V call is TRBV12-3 or TRBV12-4, the J call TRBJ2-4, with D unclear. The end of the DNA aligns better with TRBJ2-5, so the J call may be wrong. The CDR3 runs to 12 residues. CDR3 DNA: TGTGCCAGCAGGCGAGGCCAAGAGACCCAGTACTTA. Translating it yields CASRRGQETQYL.

Of note for this clonotype: One end of the junction fails to match germline, which may point to a read error. The rearrangement joins TRBV28 to TRBJ2-6, with D unresolved. The CDR3 has 14 amino acids. The V gene's germline CDR1 is MDHEN and CDR2 SYDVKM. As DNA, the CDR3 is TGTGCCAGCAGTCGGACCTCTTGGGCCAACTTCCTGACTTTC. It translates to CASSRTSWANFLTF.

The chain has TRBV20-1 and TRBJ2-7, with 10 positions matching TRBD2. This CDR3 is 13 amino acids long. V was pared by 6 bases and J by 4 bases, with 6 bases of the junction left unmatched. Germline CDR1 DFQATT, CDR2 SNEGSKA (reference sequence). The DNA of the CDR3 is TGCAGTGCCGGACTAGCGGACAAATACGAGCAGTACTTC. Protein product: CSAGLADKYEQYF.

Turning to this clonotype: This probably arose from a read error, given a far larger clone one base away. The V call is TRBV6-5, the J call TRBJ2-1; D is possibly TRBD1 or TRBD2 (6 bases each). In germline, CDR1 is MNHEY, CDR2 SVGAGI. This CDR3 contains 14 residues. The CDR3 protein is CASAVGGSYNDQFF. DNA for the CDR3: TGTGCCAGCGCCGTGGGGGGCTCCTACAATGATCAGTTCTTC.

This clonotype appeared a single time. This likely traces to a read error, being one base from a far larger clone. The CDR3 nucleotides are TGTTCCACCAGTTTGGACAGGGGGTCCCAGCCCCAGCATTTT. Amino acid sequence: CSTSLDRGSQPQHF. The chain uses TRBV6-4 and TRBJ1-5; 10 bases match TRBD1. The CDR3 contains 14 residues. In germline, CDR1 is MRHNA, CDR2 SNTAGT.

This clonotype was counted ten times or more. The V call is TRBV20-1, the J call TRBJ2-7; no definite D call. Germline V gene lookup returns CDR1 DFQATT and CDR2 SNEGSKA (reference sequence). The V and J ends lost 3 bases and 5 bases respectively, with 5 bases between them. CDR3 length equals 10 residues. This CDR3 is CSASRHEQYF. The CDR3 nucleotides read TGCAGTGCTAGCCGGCACGAGCAGTACTTC.

With regard to this clonotype: At one end the junction does not follow the germline gene, possibly because of a read error. The V gene is TRBV12-5, the J gene TRBJ1-3; D is possibly TRBD1 (5 bases). The germline V gene has CDR1 LGHNT and CDR2 FRNRAP. This CDR3 is built from 11 residues. The CDR3 here is CASGSGRGQNF. The DNA of the CDR3 is TGTGCTAGTGGCAGTGGGAGGGGTCAGAATTTT.

The table lists this clonotype with many counts. In DNA, the CDR3 is TGTGCCAGCAGCTTAGAAGGCGCTGGCGAGCAGTACTTC. It specifies CASSLEGAGEQYF. J is TRBJ2-7 and V is TRBV7-2; D unresolved. The CDR3 sequence is 13 residues long. The germline CDR1 and CDR2 sequences are SGHTA and FQGNSA. V lost 1 base to trimming and J lost 6 bases, with 10 bases between them. Complete variable domain (other parts from reference TRBV7-2 and TRBJ2-7): GAGVSQSPSNKVTEKGKDVELRCDPISGHTALYWYRQSLGQGLEFLIYFQGNSAPDKSGLPSDRFSAERTGGSVSTLTIQRTQQEDSAVYLCASSLEGAGEQYFGPGTRLTVT.

Ten or more counts support this clonotype. The chain joins TRBV5-4 to TRBJ2-3; 7 bases line up with TRBD2. The CDR3 is 15 amino acids. After removal of 0 bases from V and 2 bases from J, the junction contained 3 bases not matched to a gene. The germline gives CDR1 SGHNT, CDR2 YYREEE (reference sequence). CDR3 DNA sequence: TGTGCCAGCAGCTTGGATCTAGCGGTCACAGATACGCAGTATTTT. Protein: CASSLDLAVTDTQYF.

V is TRBV30 and J is TRBJ1-2; the D gene is possibly TRBD1 (6 bases). The CDR3 totals 13 residues. Trimming took 2 bases from V and 8 from J, leaving 15 bases between them. Germline CDR1 reads GTSNPN; CDR2 reads SVGIG (reference sequence). CDR3 protein: CAWSRTAGRGYTF. In nucleotides, the CDR3 is TGTGCCTGGAGTCGGACAGCAGGACGGGGCTACACCTTC.

V usage is TRBV28 and J usage is TRBJ2-7, with D possibly TRBD1 on 6 matching bases. The CDR3 runs 14 residues. CDR1 is MDHEN and CDR2 is SYDVKM in the germline V gene. The germline V and J ends were trimmed by 6 bases and 3 bases, with 15 bases remaining between them. The CDR3 loop reads CASRSDRRLYEQYF. As DNA, the CDR3 is TGTGCCAGCAGATCAGACAGGAGACTCTACGAGCAGTACTTC.

This clonotype rates as medium-sized. The CDR3 coding sequence is TGTGCCAGCCTGGGACGTAGCTCCTACAATGAGCAGTTCTTC. This sequence encodes CASLGRSSYNEQFF. The chain recombines TRBV6-1 with TRBJ2-1; D tentatively fits TRBD1 or TRBD2 (5 bases each). The CDR3 length is 14 residues. Trimming stripped 8 bases from V and 0 bases from J, with 11 bases between. The germline V gene has CDR1 MNHNS and CDR2 SASEGT.

As to this clonotype: A junction end diverges from the germline sequence, so it may reflect a read error. The V call is TRBV19, the J call TRBJ2-5, with a tentative D call TRBD1 (6 bases). The CDR3 is made up of 15 amino acids. Germline CDR1 reads LNHDA; CDR2 reads SQIVND (reference sequence). The CDR3 here is CANSIGDKGPETQYF. The CDR3 nucleotides read TGTGCCAATAGTATAGGGGACAAGGGGCCGGAGACCCAGTACTTC.

In its sample, this clonotype ranks as medium-sized (0.01 to 0.1%). The chain links TRBV2 to TRBJ2-1, with 12 bases aligning to TRBD2. Germline-derived CDR1 and CDR2 are SNHLY and FYNNEI. The CDR3 loop spans 18 amino acids. V trimming: 0 bases; J trimming: 2 bases; junction bases outside the gene matches: 5. The CDR3 here is CASSEALAGGRAYNEQFF. In nucleotides, the CDR3 is TGTGCCAGCAGTGAAGCTCTAGCGGGAGGGAGAGCCTACAATGAGCAGTTCTTC.

This clonotype was recorded at least ten times. The J gene is TRBJ1-1, the V gene TRBV30; D uncertain. Germline V gene lookup returns CDR1 GTSNPN and CDR2 SVGIG (reference sequence). The CDR3 covers 14 residues. The V end was cut by 1 base, the J end by 2 bases, with 11 bases between. The CDR3 spells CAWSETYINTEAFF. In DNA, the CDR3 is TGTGCCTGGAGTGAGACATATATAAACACTGAAGCTTTCTTT. The complete variable domain, with remaining parts taken from reference TRBV30 and TRBJ1-1, reads SQTIHQWPATLVQPVGSPLSLECTVEGTSNPNLYWYRQAAGRGLQLLFYSVGIGQISSEVPQNLSASRPQDRQFILSSKKLLLSDSGFYLCAWSETYINTEAFFGQGTRLTVV.

In this sample, this clonotype turned up once. A far larger clone is one base from this, pointing to a likely read error. The chain carries TRBV6-5 and TRBJ2-3; 7 bases align to TRBD1. The CDR3 spans 15 residues. Germline V CDR1 and CDR2: MNHEY, SVGAGI. The CDR3 is CTSSERQGSSDTQYF. DNA for the CDR3: TGTACCAGCAGTGAACGACAGGGATCCTCGGATACGCAGTATTTT.

This sequence joins TRBV19 and TRBJ1-6, with 8 positions matching TRBD1. Trimming took 3 bases from V and 4 from J; bases not matched to a gene: 2. The CDR3 has 15 amino acids. Germline loops: CDR1 LNHDA, CDR2 SQIVND (reference sequence). The CDR3 spells CASSMTGDYNSPLHF. CDR3 bases: TGTGCCAGTAGTATGACAGGGGATTATAATTCACCCCTCCACTTT.

In the case of this clonotype: A junction boundary mismatches the germline segment, possibly from a read error. The CDR3 nucleotides read TGTGCCACCAGTCGATTTGAGACCCAGTACTTC. It is translated as CATSRFETQYF. V usage is TRBV27 and J usage is TRBJ2-5; D unresolved. The CDR3 consists of 11 residues. In germline, CDR1 is MNHEY, CDR2 SMNVEV (reference sequence).

This clonotype was recorded at least ten times. The V call is TRBV5-1, the J call TRBJ2-3, with 13 bases matching TRBD2. Trimming cost V 0 bases and J 7 bases; bases outside gene matches: 8. CDR1 is SGHRS and CDR2 is YFSETQ in the germline V gene. This CDR3 spans 17 amino acids. The CDR3 DNA reads TGCGCCAGCAGCTTGGTGTCACTAGCGGGAGGGTCGAATACGCAGTATTTT. Translating it yields CASSLVSLAGGSNTQYF. Full variable domain (remainder filled in from reference TRBV5-1 and TRBJ2-3): KAGVTQTPRYLIKTRGQQVTLSCSPISGHRSVSWYQQTPGQGLQFLFEYFSETQRNKGNFPGRFSGRQFSNSRSEMNVSTLELGDSALYLCASSLVSLAGGSNTQYFGPGTRLTVL.